This T cell receptor beta chain was found in a study of T cells in Graves' hyperthyroidism and ophthalmopathy. What was amplified from RNA transcripts were TCR beta CDR3 regions. RT-PCR in the first round (using the HTBI primer set) targeted the TCR CDR3. TCRdb redid the calling of the multiplex PCR reads with MiXCR, one entry per CDR3 protein. Among about 370,000 distinct CDR3 sequences, 15% were seen once, and the ten largest hold approximately 19%. This clonotype was detected only a few times. The material sequenced was blood. The TCR originated in a woman aged 55-70 years with Graves' ophthalmopathy.

CDR3 in amino acids: CASSLVGPGLAAYEQYF. The CDR3 bases are TGTGCCAGCAGCTTAGTTGGGCCGGGACTAGCGGCCTACGAGCAGTACTTC. J is TRBJ2-7 and V is TRBV7-2; 11 bases line up with TRBD2. The CDR3 sequence is 17 residues long. The germline gives CDR1 SGHTA, CDR2 FQGNSA. V trimming: 1 base; J trimming: 2 bases; junction bases outside the gene matches: 7.